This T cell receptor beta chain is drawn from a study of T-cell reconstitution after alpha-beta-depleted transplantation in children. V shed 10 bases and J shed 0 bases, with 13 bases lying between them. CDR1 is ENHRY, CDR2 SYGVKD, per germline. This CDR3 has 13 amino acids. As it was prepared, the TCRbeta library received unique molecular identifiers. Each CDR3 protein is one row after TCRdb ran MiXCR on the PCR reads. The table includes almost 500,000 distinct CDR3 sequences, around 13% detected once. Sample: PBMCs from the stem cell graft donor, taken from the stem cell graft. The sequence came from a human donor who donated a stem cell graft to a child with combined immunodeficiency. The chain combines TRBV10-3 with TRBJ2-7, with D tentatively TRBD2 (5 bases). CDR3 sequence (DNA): TGTGCCACATCTTACGGGAACTCCTACGAGCAGTACTTC. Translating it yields CATSYGNSYEQYF.